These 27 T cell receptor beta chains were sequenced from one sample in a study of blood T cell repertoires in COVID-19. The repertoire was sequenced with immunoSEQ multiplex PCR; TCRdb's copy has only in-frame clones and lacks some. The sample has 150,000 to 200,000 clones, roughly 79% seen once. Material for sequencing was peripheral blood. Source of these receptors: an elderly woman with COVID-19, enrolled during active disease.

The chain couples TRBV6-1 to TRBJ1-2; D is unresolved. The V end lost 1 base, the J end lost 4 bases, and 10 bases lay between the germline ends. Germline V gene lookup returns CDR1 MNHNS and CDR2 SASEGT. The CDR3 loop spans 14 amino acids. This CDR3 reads CASSEDSPPYGYTF. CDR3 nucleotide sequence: TGTGCCAGCAGTGAAGACAGCCCTCCCTATGGCTACACCTTC.

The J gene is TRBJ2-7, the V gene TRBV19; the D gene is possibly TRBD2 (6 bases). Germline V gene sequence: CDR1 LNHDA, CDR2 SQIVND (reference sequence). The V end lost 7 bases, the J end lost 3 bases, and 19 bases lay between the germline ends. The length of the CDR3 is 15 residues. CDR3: CASTHSAGRIYEQYF. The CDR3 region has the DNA TGTGCCAGTACCCATTCGGCGGGACGGATCTACGAGCAGTACTTC.

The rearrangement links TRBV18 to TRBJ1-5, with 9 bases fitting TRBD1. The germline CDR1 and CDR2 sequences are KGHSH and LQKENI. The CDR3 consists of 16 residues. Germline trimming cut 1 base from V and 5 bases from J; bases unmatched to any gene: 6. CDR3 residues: CASSPRGGQGYQPQHF. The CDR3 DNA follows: TGTGCCAGCTCACCACGAGGGGGACAGGGATATCAGCCCCAGCATTTT. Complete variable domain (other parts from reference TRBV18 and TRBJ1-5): NAGVMQNPRHLVRRRGQEARLRCSPMKGHSHVYWYRQLPEEGLKFMVYLQKENIIDESGMPKERFSAEFPKEGPSILRIQQVVRGDSAAYFCASSPRGGQGYQPQHFGDGTRLSIL.

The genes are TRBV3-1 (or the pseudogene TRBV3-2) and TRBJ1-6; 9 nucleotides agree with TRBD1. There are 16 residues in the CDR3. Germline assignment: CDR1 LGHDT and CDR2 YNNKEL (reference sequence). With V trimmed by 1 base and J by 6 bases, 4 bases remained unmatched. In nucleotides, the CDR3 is TGTGCCAGCAGCCAAGTATGGGGACAGGGTAATTCACCCCTCCACTTT. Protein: CASSQVWGQGNSPLHF.

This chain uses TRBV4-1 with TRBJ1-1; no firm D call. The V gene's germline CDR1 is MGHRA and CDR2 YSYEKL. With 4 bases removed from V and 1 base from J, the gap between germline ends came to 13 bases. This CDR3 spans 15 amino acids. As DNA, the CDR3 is TGCGCCAGCAGCCTCTTTTTGAGGGCGAACACTGAAGCTTTCTTT. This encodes CASSLFLRANTEAFF.

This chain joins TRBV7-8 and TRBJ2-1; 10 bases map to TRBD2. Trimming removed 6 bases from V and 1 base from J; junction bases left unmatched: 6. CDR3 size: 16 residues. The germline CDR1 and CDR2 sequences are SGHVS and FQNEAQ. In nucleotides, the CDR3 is TGTGCCAGCAGGTCTAGCGGGAGTAAGTCCTACAATGAGCAGTTCTTC. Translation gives CASRSSGSKSYNEQFF. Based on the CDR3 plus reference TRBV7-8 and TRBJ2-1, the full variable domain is GAGVSQSPRYKVAKRGQDVALRCDPISGHVSLFWYQQALGQGPEFLTYFQNEAQLDKSGLPSDRFFAERPEGSVSTLKIQRTQQEDSAVYLCASRSSGSKSYNEQFFGPGTRLTVL.

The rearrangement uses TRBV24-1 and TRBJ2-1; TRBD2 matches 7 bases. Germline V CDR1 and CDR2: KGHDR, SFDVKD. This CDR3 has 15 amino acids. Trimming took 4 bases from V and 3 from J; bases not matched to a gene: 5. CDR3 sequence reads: CATSEQAGRYNEQFF. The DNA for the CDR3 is TGTGCCACCAGTGAACAAGCGGGACGCTACAATGAGCAGTTCTTC.

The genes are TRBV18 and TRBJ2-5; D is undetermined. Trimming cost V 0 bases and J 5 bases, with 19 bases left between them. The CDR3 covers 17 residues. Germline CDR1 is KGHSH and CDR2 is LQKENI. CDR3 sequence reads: CASSPPASTIIQETQYF. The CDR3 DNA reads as TGTGCCAGCTCACCACCGGCCAGCACGATTATACAGGAGACCCAGTACTTC.

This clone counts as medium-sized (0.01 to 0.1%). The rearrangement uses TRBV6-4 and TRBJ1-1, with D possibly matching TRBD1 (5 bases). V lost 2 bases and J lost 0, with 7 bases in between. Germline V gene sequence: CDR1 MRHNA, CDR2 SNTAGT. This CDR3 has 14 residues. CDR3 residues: CASSDRGLNTEAFF. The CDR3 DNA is TGTGCCAGCAGTGACCGGGGGTTGAACACTGAAGCTTTCTTT.

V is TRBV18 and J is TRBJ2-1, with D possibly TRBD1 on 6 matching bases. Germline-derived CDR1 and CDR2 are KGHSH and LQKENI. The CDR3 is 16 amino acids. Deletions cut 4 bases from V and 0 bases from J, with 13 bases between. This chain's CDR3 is CASSLGTYLSYNEQFF. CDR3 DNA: TGTGCCAGCTCACTAGGGACATACCTCTCCTACAATGAGCAGTTCTTC.

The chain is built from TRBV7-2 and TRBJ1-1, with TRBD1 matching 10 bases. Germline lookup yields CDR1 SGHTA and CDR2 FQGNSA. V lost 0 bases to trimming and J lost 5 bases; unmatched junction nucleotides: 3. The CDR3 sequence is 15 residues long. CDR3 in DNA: TGTGCCAGCAGCTTAGCCGGGACAGGGGTGACTGAAGCTTTCTTT. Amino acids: CASSLAGTGVTEAFF.

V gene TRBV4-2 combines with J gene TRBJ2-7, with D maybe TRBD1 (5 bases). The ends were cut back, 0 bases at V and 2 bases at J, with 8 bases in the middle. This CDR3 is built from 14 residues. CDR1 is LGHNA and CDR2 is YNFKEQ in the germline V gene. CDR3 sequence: CASSQDRQPYEQYF. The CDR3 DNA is TGTGCCAGCAGCCAAGATCGACAGCCCTACGAGCAGTACTTC.

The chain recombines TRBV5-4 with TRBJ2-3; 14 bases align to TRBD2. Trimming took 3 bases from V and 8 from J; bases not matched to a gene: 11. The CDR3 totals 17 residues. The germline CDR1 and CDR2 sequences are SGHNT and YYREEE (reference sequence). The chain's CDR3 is CASSSPTSGRALSTQYF. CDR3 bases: TGTGCCAGCAGCTCCCCGACTAGCGGGAGGGCCTTGTCTACGCAGTATTTT.

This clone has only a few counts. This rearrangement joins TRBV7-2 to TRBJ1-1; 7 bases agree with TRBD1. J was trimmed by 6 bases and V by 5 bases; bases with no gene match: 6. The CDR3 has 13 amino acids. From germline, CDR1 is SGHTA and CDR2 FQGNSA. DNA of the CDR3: TGTGCCAGCAGCGCGGACAGGCGGGCTGAAGCTTTCTTT. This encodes CASSADRRAEAFF.

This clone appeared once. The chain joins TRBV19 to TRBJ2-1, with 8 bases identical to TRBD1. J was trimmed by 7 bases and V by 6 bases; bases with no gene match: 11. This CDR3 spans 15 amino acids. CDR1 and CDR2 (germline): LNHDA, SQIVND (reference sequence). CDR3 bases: TGTGCCAGTAGCCCTCACGGACAGGGCGGAAATGAGCAGTTCTTC. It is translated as CASSPHGQGGNEQFF.

CDR3 DNA sequence: TGTGCCAGCAGCTGGGGGACAGGGGCTCGTCTTAATGAAAAACTGTTTTTT. Protein sequence: CASSWGTGARLNEKLFF. The chain combines TRBV11-3 with TRBJ1-4; TRBD1 agrees at 10 bases. The CDR3 is 17 residues long. In germline, CDR1 is SGHNT, CDR2 YENEEA. V was pared by 4 bases and J by 4 bases, with 9 bases of the junction left unmatched.

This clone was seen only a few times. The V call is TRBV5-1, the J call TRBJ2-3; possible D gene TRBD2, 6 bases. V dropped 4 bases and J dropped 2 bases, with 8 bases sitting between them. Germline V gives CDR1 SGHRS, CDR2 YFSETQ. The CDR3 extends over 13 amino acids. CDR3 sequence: CASSRDFTDTQYF. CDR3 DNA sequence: TGCGCCAGCAGCCGGGACTTCACAGATACGCAGTATTTT.

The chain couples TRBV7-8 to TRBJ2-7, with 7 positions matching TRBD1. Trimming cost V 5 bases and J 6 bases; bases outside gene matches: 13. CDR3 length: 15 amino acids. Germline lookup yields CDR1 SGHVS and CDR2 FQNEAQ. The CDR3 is CASSGRQGGIVEQYF. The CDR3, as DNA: TGTGCCAGCAGCGGAAGACAGGGTGGAATCGTCGAGCAGTACTTC. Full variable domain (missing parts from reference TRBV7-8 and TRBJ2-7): GAGVSQSPRYKVAKRGQDVALRCDPISGHVSLFWYQQALGQGPEFLTYFQNEAQLDKSGLPSDRFFAERPEGSVSTLKIQRTQQEDSAVYLCASSGRQGGIVEQYFGPGTRLTVT.

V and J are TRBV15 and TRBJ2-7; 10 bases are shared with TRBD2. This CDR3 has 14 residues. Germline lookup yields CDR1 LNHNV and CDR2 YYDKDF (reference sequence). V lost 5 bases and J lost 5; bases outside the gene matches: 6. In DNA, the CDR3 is TGTGCCACCAGCCTTAGCGGGAGGTTCCACGAGCAGTACTTC. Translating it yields CATSLSGRFHEQYF.

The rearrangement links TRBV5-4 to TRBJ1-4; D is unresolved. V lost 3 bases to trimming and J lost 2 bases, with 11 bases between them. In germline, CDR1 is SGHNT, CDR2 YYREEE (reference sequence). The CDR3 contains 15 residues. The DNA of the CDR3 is TGTGCCAGCAGCTCGCATTCGGGGACTAATGAAAAACTGTTTTTT. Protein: CASSSHSGTNEKLFF.

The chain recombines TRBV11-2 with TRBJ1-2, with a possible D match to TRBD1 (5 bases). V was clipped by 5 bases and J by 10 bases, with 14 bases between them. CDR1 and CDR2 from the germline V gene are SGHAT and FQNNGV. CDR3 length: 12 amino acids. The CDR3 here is CASSPSGLLYTF. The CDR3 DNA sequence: TGTGCCAGCAGCCCCTCGGGACTCCTCTACACCTTC.

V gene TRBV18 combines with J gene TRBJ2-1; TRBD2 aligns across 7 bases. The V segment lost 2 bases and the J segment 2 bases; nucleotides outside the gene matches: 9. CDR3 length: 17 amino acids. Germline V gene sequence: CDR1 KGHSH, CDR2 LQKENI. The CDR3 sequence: CASSPLTGGGAYNEQFF. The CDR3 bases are TGTGCCAGCTCACCATTAACGGGAGGTGGGGCCTACAATGAGCAGTTCTTC.

The CDR3 here is CAWSVEAGRRNTEAFF. The CDR3 DNA sequence: TGTGCCTGGAGTGTAGAGGCAGGGCGGAGGAACACTGAAGCTTTCTTT. The chain links TRBV30 to TRBJ1-1; TRBD1 is a possible D gene (5 bases). This CDR3 contains 16 residues. Germline CDR1 reads GTSNPN; CDR2 reads SVGIG (reference sequence). Trimming cost V 0 bases and J 1 base, with 15 bases left between them.

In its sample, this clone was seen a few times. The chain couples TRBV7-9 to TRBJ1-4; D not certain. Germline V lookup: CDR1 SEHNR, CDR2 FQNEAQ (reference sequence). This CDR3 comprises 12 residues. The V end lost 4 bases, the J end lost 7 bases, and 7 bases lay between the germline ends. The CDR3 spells CASSWASEKLFF. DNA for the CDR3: TGTGCCAGCAGCTGGGCCAGTGAAAAACTGTTTTTT.

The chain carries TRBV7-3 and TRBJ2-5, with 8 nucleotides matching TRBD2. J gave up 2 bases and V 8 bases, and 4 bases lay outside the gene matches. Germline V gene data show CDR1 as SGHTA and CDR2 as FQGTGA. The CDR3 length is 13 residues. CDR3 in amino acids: CASSGGAQETQYF. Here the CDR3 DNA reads TGTGCCAGCTCCGGGGGGGCGCAAGAGACCCAGTACTTC.

The CDR3 spells CASSGTLETDRGLGYGYTF. CDR3 nucleotides: TGTGCCAGCAGTGGAACCTTAGAGACTGACAGGGGCCTGGGCTATGGCTACACCTTC. The rearrangement links TRBV2 to TRBJ1-2, with 8 bases fitting TRBD1. Germline V gives CDR1 SNHLY, CDR2 FYNNEI. The CDR3 is 19 amino acids. Trimming took 4 bases from V and 4 from J; bases not matched to a gene: 20.

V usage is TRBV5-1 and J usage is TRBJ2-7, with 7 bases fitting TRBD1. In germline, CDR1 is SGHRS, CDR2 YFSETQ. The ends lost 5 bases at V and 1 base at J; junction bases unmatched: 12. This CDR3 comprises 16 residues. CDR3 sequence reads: CASSTTEWGQSYEQYF. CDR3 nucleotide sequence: TGCGCCAGCAGTACCACAGAGTGGGGACAGTCCTACGAGCAGTACTTC.